This TCR beta chain is from a study of post-analysis software for immune sequencing data. Study outcomes and limitations: Relative to controls, patients had about 5 TRBV segments at higher frequency, with TRBV5-6, TRBV5-1 and TRBV20-1 among these.

The CDR3 is made up of 15 amino acids. V was cut by 3 bases and J by 1 base, with 13 bases left in between. The V gene's germline CDR1 is DFQATT and CDR2 SNEGSKA (reference sequence). Unique molecular identifiers had been added to the TCR beta cDNA libraries. Between roughly 1 and 10 million T cells gave rise to roughly 0.5 million cDNA molecules. TCRdb analysed the PCR reads with MiXCR anew, one entry per CDR3 protein. The sample holds around 710,000 distinct CDR3 sequences, roughly 46% seen once. This clonotype showed up just a few times. Its antigen is as yet unknown. The specimen was blood. The source is a girl aged 10-17 years with multiple sclerosis. The genes are TRBV20-1 and TRBJ2-4; D gene uncertain. The CDR3 bases are TGCAGTGCTAGTACGGCGGCTGGGGCCAAAAACATTCAGTACTTC. Amino acid sequence: CSASTAAGAKNIQYF.